The TCR beta chain described here comes from a study of regulatory T cells in long-lasting Graves disease. To make TCR beta libraries, researchers used iRepertoire HTBI primers and Arm-PCR of CDR3 regions. TCRdb passed the multiplex PCR reads through MiXCR, listing each CDR3 protein once. The sample shows about 470,000 distinct CDR3 sequences, 20% to 25% of them seen only once. Time point: persistent/refractory GD, antithyroid drugs over 5 years with positive TRAb. Making the TCR library involved RNA that had been extracted from PBMCs. The material was peripheral blood mononuclear cells (PBMCs), obtained when the disease was refractory, from a patient treated with antithyroid drugs. This receptor was taken from a female donor with Graves disease.

CDR3 in DNA: TGTGCCGGCTACGAGGGCGGCGGGTATGGCTACACCTTC. Translated: CAGYEGGGYGYTF. The chain carries TRBV27 and TRBJ1-2; D remains unclear. Germline loops: CDR1 MNHEY, CDR2 SMNVEV (reference sequence). The CDR3 totals 13 residues. V gave up 11 bases and J gave up 5 bases, with 18 bases separating them.